Presented here are 14 T cell receptor beta chains from one specimen sequenced in a study of T cell repertoires in cytomegalovirus infection. TCRdb analysed the reads with MiXCR anew, one entry per CDR3 protein. Among approximately 770,000 distinct CDR3 sequences, almost 30% were seen once, and the ten largest hold 10% to 15%. No antigen is known for these receptors. Sequenced here: cultured CD8+ T cells from PBMCs, sampled from culture after CMV antigen stimulation. The origin of the receptors is a human donor in good health (CMV status not recorded). Some clones in this sample may be carry-over from other donors' samples.

The chain is built from TRBV19 and TRBJ1-2; D possibly corresponds to TRBD1 (5 bases). V shed 5 bases and J shed 3 bases, with 13 bases lying between them. Per germline, CDR1 LNHDA and CDR2 SQIVND (reference sequence). The CDR3 loop spans 14 amino acids. CDR3 residues: CASSFQGSDYGYTF. The CDR3 bases are TGTGCCAGTAGTTTTCAGGGTTCGGACTATGGCTACACCTTC.

V usage is TRBV7-6 and J usage is TRBJ2-1, with D maybe TRBD2 (6 bases). CDR1 SGHVS and CDR2 FNYEAQ come from the germline V gene. There are 15 residues in the CDR3. Deletions cut 5 bases from V and 6 bases from J, with 17 bases between. This chain's CDR3 is CASSKPGGKLNEQFF. The DNA of the CDR3 is TGTGCCAGCAGCAAGCCCGGGGGAAAGCTCAATGAGCAGTTCTTC.

V usage is TRBV27 and J usage is TRBJ1-2, with 8 bases aligning to TRBD1. The germline V gene has CDR1 MNHEY and CDR2 SMNVEV (reference sequence). With 0 bases clipped from V and 12 bases from J, the junction kept 9 bases outside the gene matches. The CDR3 is made up of 14 amino acids. CDR3 nucleotide sequence: TGTGCCAGCAGTTTATCGGGACAGGTACGCACCAACACCTTC. As protein: CASSLSGQVRTNTF.

The chain recombines TRBV12-3 or TRBV12-4 with TRBJ1-2; D call uncertain. Trimming pared 5 bases from V and 4 bases from J, leaving 20 bases between. CDR3 size: 16 residues. The CDR3 nucleotides read TGTGCCAGCAGTACTTTTCCCGCCGGTCCTGGCTATGGCTACACCTTC. This sequence encodes CASSTFPAGPGYGYTF.

Concerning this clonotype itself: The junction shows a germline mismatch at one end, possibly a read error. The chain employs TRBV7-8 and TRBJ2-7; 7 bases match TRBD1. The CDR3 extends over 15 amino acids. Per the germline V gene, CDR1 is SGHVS and CDR2 is FQNEAQ. As DNA, the CDR3 is TGTGCCAGCAGCCCGCCCCTAAGACAGGGCTACAAGCAGTACTTC. Residues: CASSPPLRQGYKQYF.

This clonotype showed up many times. The chain is built from TRBV7-8 and TRBJ1-1; no definite D call. CDR1 SGHVS and CDR2 FQNEAQ come from the germline V gene. Trimming left V 5 bases short and J 3 bases short, with 10 bases between. The CDR3 is 13 amino acids. The CDR3 nucleotides read TGTGCCAGCAGCCGCGTATTGGACACTGAAGCTTTCTTT. This encodes CASSRVLDTEAFF.

This sequence joins TRBV7-4 and TRBJ2-2; D remains unclear. There are 13 residues in the CDR3. Trimming cost V 3 bases and J 6 bases, with 8 bases left between them. Germline V gene data show CDR1 as SGHVT and CDR2 as SQSDAQ. CDR3 residues: CASSFTEAGELFF. Here the CDR3 DNA reads TGTGCCAGCAGCTTTACAGAGGCCGGGGAGCTGTTTTTT. Full variable domain (rest looked up from reference TRBV7-4 and TRBJ2-2): GAGVSQSPRYKVAKRGRDVALRCDSISGHVTLYWYRQTLGQGSEVLTYSQSDAQRDKSGRPSGRFSAERPERSVSTLKIQRTEQGDSAVYLCASSFTEAGELFFGEGSRLTVL.

The J gene is TRBJ2-2, the V gene TRBV2, with D unresolved. The length of the CDR3 is 14 residues. CDR1 SNHLY and CDR2 FYNNEI come from the germline V gene. With 8 bases removed from V and 5 bases from J, the gap between germline ends came to 15 bases. CDR3: CASPSLGGTGELFF. The DNA of the CDR3 is TGTGCCAGCCCCAGTCTCGGTGGTACCGGGGAGCTGTTTTTT.

V usage is TRBV12-3 or TRBV12-4 and J usage is TRBJ1-4; D is uncertain. The V and J ends lost 9 bases and 8 bases respectively, with 10 bases between them. The CDR3 has 11 amino acids. In DNA form, the CDR3 reads TGTGCCAGTGCCGGCGAAGAAAAACTGTTTTTT. It specifies CASAGEEKLFF.

This chain joins TRBV4-1 and TRBJ2-7; weak D call: TRBD1 (5 bases). In germline, CDR1 is MGHRA, CDR2 YSYEKL. This CDR3 is built from 15 residues. Deletions cut 1 base from V and 3 bases from J, with 13 bases between. The CDR3: CASSQVEVQGYEQYF. CDR3 DNA sequence: TGCGCCAGCAGCCAAGTGGAAGTCCAGGGCTACGAGCAGTACTTC.

This clonotype was observed at least ten times. The rearrangement uses TRBV7-2 and TRBJ2-2, with a tentative D call TRBD1 (6 bases). Trimming pared 1 base from V and 6 bases from J, leaving 9 bases between. CDR3 length equals 14 residues. Germline V gene data show CDR1 as SGHTA and CDR2 as FQGNSA. For the CDR3, the DNA is TGTGCCAGCAGCTTAGGCAGGGGCCCCGGGGAGCTGTTTTTT. It is translated as CASSLGRGPGELFF.

This clonotype came up many times. The V call is TRBV7-8, the J call TRBJ2-3; TRBD2 is a possible D gene (5 bases). The CDR3 runs to 15 residues. CDR1 and CDR2 (germline): SGHVS, FQNEAQ. Trimming took 5 bases from V and 0 from J, leaving 12 bases between them. In DNA form, the CDR3 reads TGTGCCAGCAGCACCCTAGCCATAAGCACAGATACGCAGTATTTT. Translating gives CASSTLAISTDTQYF. Combining the CDR3 with reference TRBV7-8 and TRBJ2-3 gives the whole variable domain GAGVSQSPRYKVAKRGQDVALRCDPISGHVSLFWYQQALGQGPEFLTYFQNEAQLDKSGLPSDRFFAERPEGSVSTLKIQRTQQEDSAVYLCASSTLAISTDTQYFGPGTRLTVL.

In the case of this clonotype: The junction differs from germline at one of its ends, possibly a read error. This chain connects TRBV7-7 to TRBJ2-1; 11 bases agree with TRBD2. Per germline, CDR1 SSHAT and CDR2 FNYEAQ (reference sequence). The CDR3 contains 15 residues. The CDR3 DNA reads as TGTGCTAGCAGCGATGGACTAGCGGGTTACAATGAGCAGTTCTTC. Its protein product is CASSDGLAGYNEQFF.

J is TRBJ1-1 and V is TRBV5-1, with D unclear. From germline, CDR1 is SGHRS and CDR2 YFSETQ. The CDR3 length is 16 residues. Trimming shortened V by 0 bases and J by 0 bases, and 12 bases separated the two germline ends. CDR3 in DNA: TGCGCCAGCAGCTTGGGCGGCGGACTCATGAACACTGAAGCTTTCTTT. Protein sequence: CASSLGGGLMNTEAFF.